This entry lists 23 T cell receptor beta chains sequenced from one sample in a study of cytomegalovirus exposure and HLA in healthy donors. Both 60 Vbeta primers and 13 Jbeta primers went into the PCR. The method was immunoSEQ multiplex PCR; TCRdb's version includes in-frame clones alone and lacks a portion of them. The sample includes roughly 190,000 clones, around 87% seen only once; the top ten take 1.5% to 2%. The sequenced material came from PBMCs. Receptor source: a woman under 30 in good health and CMV-seronegative.

The rearrangement links TRBV10-1 to TRBJ2-5, with a weak D call TRBD1 (6 bases). There are 14 residues in the CDR3. The V end lost 6 bases, the J end lost 2 bases, and 13 bases lay between the germline ends. From germline, CDR1 is WNHNN and CDR2 SYGVQD (reference sequence). CDR3: CASSYSGAQETQYF. The CDR3 DNA sequence: TGCGCCAGCAGCTATTCAGGGGCTCAAGAGACCCAGTACTTC.

This clone occurred once. The J gene is TRBJ1-1, the V gene TRBV10-3; a possible D gene is TRBD1 (5 bases). CDR3 length: 13 amino acids. Trimming left V 7 bases short and J 0 bases short, with 9 bases between. The germline V gene has CDR1 ENHRY and CDR2 SYGVKD. DNA of the CDR3: TGTGCCATCAAGACGGGGGTGAACACTGAAGCTTTCTTT. This translates into CAIKTGVNTEAFF.

J is TRBJ1-5 and V is TRBV28, with TRBD1 matching over 9 bases. Germline trimming cut 4 bases from V and 6 bases from J; bases unmatched to any gene: 7. Germline loops: CDR1 MDHEN, CDR2 SYDVKM. The CDR3 extends over 15 amino acids. The CDR3 protein is CASSSPGQGRQPQHF. The CDR3 DNA sequence: TGTGCCAGCAGTTCGCCGGGACAGGGCCGTCAGCCCCAGCATTTT.

The chain uses TRBV10-2 and TRBJ2-5, with 9 nucleotides matching TRBD2. V shed 6 bases, J shed 5 bases, and the junction held 4 bases outside the gene matches. This CDR3 region has 13 residues. Germline V CDR1 and CDR2: WSHSY, SAAADI. The DNA of the CDR3 is TGCGCCAGCAGGGGGGCGGGAGGGGAGACCCAGTACTTC. It encodes CASRGAGGETQYF.

The rearrangement joins TRBV9 to TRBJ2-6; tentative D call: TRBD2 (6 bases). CDR3 length: 16 amino acids. CDR1 and CDR2 (germline): SGDLS, YYNGEE. V was pared by 0 bases and J by 0 bases, with 7 bases between. The CDR3 loop reads CASSVAGSSGANVLTF. CDR3 nucleotides: TGTGCCAGCAGCGTAGCCGGGAGCTCTGGGGCCAACGTCCTGACTTTC.

This chain uses TRBV14 with TRBJ2-1; 11 bases line up with TRBD2. The CDR3 loop spans 16 amino acids. The V and J ends lost 4 bases and 7 bases, in that order; junction bases with no gene match: 9. Per the germline V gene, CDR1 is SGHDN and CDR2 is FVKESK. The CDR3 DNA sequence: TGTGCCAGCAGCCTCCAGGGTAGCGGGGGGGTGAATGAGCAGTTCTTC. It codes for CASSLQGSGGVNEQFF.

The genes are TRBV29-1 and TRBJ1-1; 12 nucleotides match TRBD1. V dropped 3 bases and J dropped 0; count of bases not matched to a gene: 5. Germline lookup yields CDR1 SQVTM and CDR2 ANQGSEA. This CDR3 contains 16 residues. The CDR3 loop reads CSVEGQGANMNTEAFF. In nucleotides, the CDR3 is TGCAGCGTTGAGGGACAGGGGGCCAATATGAACACTGAAGCTTTCTTT.

The V gene is TRBV19, the J gene TRBJ2-1; TRBD2 matches at 7 bases. CDR1 LNHDA and CDR2 SQIVND come from the germline V gene (reference sequence). J was trimmed by 5 bases and V by 1 base; bases with no gene match: 8. This CDR3 comprises 16 residues. The DNA of the CDR3 is TGTGCCAGTAGTATAGTATTAGCGGGCCTCCACAATGAGCAGTTCTTC. Its translation: CASSIVLAGLHNEQFF.

The chain is built from TRBV11-2 and TRBJ2-3; D is perhaps TRBD2 (6 bases). Trimming took off 1 base at V and 0 bases at J, with 8 bases between the two ends. CDR1 and CDR2 (germline): SGHAT, FQNNGV. The CDR3 consists of 15 residues. The CDR3 here is CASSLGRGSTDTQYF. Written as DNA, the CDR3 is TGTGCCAGCAGCTTAGGGCGGGGAAGCACAGATACGCAGTATTTT.

V and J are TRBV11-3 and TRBJ2-1; 10 positions match TRBD2. The CDR3 has 17 amino acids. Germline V gene lookup returns CDR1 SGHNT and CDR2 YENEEA. V trimming: 3 bases; J trimming: 0 bases; junction bases outside the gene matches: 5. CDR3 loop: CASSFGTSVPSYNEQFF. The CDR3 DNA reads TGTGCCAGCAGCTTCGGGACTAGCGTACCCTCCTACAATGAGCAGTTCTTC.

This clone appeared a few times. This sequence joins TRBV6-4 and TRBJ2-3, with D perhaps matching TRBD2 (6 bases). The CDR3 loop spans 14 amino acids. CDR1 MRHNA and CDR2 SNTAGT come from the germline V gene. V lost 8 bases and J lost 6, with 18 bases in between. CDR3 DNA: TGTGCCAGCTCCGACGGGGCGGGGATGGATACGCAGTATTTT. It encodes CASSDGAGMDTQYF.

This clone came up a few times. The V gene is TRBV5-4, the J gene TRBJ1-2, with D hard to call. Germline assignment: CDR1 SGHNT and CDR2 YYREEE (reference sequence). V was clipped by 0 bases and J by 3 bases, with 9 bases between them. This CDR3 region has 14 residues. Written as DNA, the CDR3 is TGTGCCAGCAGCTTGGTTGGCAGCGACTATGGCTACACCTTC. It codes for CASSLVGSDYGYTF.

In its sample, this clone was seen a few times. CDR3: CASSLTGGPHGELFF. The CDR3 DNA reads as TGTGCCAGCAGTTTGACAGGGGGGCCTCACGGGGAGCTGTTTTTT. The V gene is TRBV2, the J gene TRBJ2-2; 9 bases agree with TRBD1. V lost 5 bases and J lost 7; bases outside the gene matches: 8. The CDR3 consists of 15 residues. Germline loops: CDR1 SNHLY, CDR2 FYNNEI.

The V call is TRBV27, the J call TRBJ2-2, with 9 bases matching TRBD1. Trimming took 0 bases from V and 5 from J; bases not matched to a gene: 10. There are 18 residues in the CDR3. CDR1 and CDR2 (germline): MNHEY, SMNVEV (reference sequence). CDR3 bases: TGTGCCAGCAGTTTATCCCAGGACAGGGGTTCAGAGACCGGGGAGCTGTTTTTT. It encodes CASSLSQDRGSETGELFF.

The chain joins TRBV19 to TRBJ2-1; 7 bases map to TRBD2. The V gene end was trimmed by 5 bases and the J gene end by 12 bases; junction bases not matched to a gene: 22. In germline, CDR1 is LNHDA, CDR2 SQIVND (reference sequence). The length of the CDR3 is 17 residues. The CDR3 DNA follows: TGTGCCAGTAGTCCGTCGATCGGGGGGTCCCTAGGAATTGGGCAGTTCTTC. This translates into CASSPSIGGSLGIGQFF.

The chain is built from TRBV2 and TRBJ1-2, with 7 bases identical to TRBD1. Germline values: CDR1 SNHLY, CDR2 FYNNEI. This CDR3 is built from 14 residues. J was trimmed by 2 bases and V by 5 bases; bases with no gene match: 5. For the CDR3, the DNA is TGTGCCAGCAGTAAGACAGGGACGAACTATGGCTACACCTTC. This encodes CASSKTGTNYGYTF.

V gene TRBV28 combines with J gene TRBJ1-4; TRBD1 agrees at 7 bases. V lost 6 bases, J lost 1 base, and 5 bases stayed unmatched. The CDR3 totals 15 residues. Per germline, CDR1 MDHEN and CDR2 SYDVKM. The CDR3 loop is CASSWGDRTNEKLFF. In nucleotides, the CDR3 is TGTGCCAGCAGCTGGGGGGACAGAACTAATGAAAAACTGTTTTTT.

The gene calls are TRBV7-2 and TRBJ2-7; 9 nucleotides align to TRBD1. This CDR3 contains 15 residues. The germline gives CDR1 SGHTA, CDR2 FQGNSA. Trimming cost V 3 bases and J 1 base; bases outside gene matches: 4. In DNA, the CDR3 is TGTGCCAGCAGCTTTGGACAGGGGATTTCCTACGAGCAGTACTTC. Translated: CASSFGQGISYEQYF.

V is TRBV12-5 and J is TRBJ2-3; 10 bases fit TRBD2. CDR1 is LGHNT and CDR2 is FRNRAP in the germline V gene. V lost 4 bases, J lost 8 bases, and 12 bases stayed unmatched. This CDR3 comprises 16 residues. CDR3 nucleotides: TGTGCTAGTGGTTCCAACCCTAGCGGGAGTGGGTCTACGCAGTATTTT. This sequence encodes CASGSNPSGSGSTQYF.

The table lists this clone with a count of one. This chain links TRBV11-1 with TRBJ2-3; 9 bases align to TRBD1. Germline CDR1 reads SGHAT; CDR2 reads FQDESV (reference sequence). With V trimmed by 5 bases and J by 5 bases, 8 bases remained unmatched. CDR3 length: 15 residues. In nucleotides, the CDR3 is TGTGCCAGCAGCCCCTGGGACAGGGAAGGAGATACGCAGTATTTT. It yields the protein CASSPWDREGDTQYF.

The chain carries TRBV5-1 and TRBJ2-2; 9 bases line up with TRBD2. This CDR3 contains 17 residues. V lost 2 bases to trimming and J lost 0 bases; unmatched junction nucleotides: 5. Germline V lookup: CDR1 SGHRS, CDR2 YFSETQ. CDR3 loop: CASSLIAGAANTGELFF. CDR3 coding DNA: TGCGCCAGCAGCTTAATAGCGGGGGCCGCGAACACCGGGGAGCTGTTTTTT. Complete variable domain (other parts from reference TRBV5-1 and TRBJ2-2): KAGVTQTPRYLIKTRGQQVTLSCSPISGHRSVSWYQQTPGQGLQFLFEYFSETQRNKGNFPGRFSGRQFSNSRSEMNVSTLELGDSALYLCASSLIAGAANTGELFFGEGSRLTVL.

The chain uses TRBV30 and TRBJ2-5, with TRBD2 matching over 13 bases. The J call may be faulty, since TRBJ2-7 better matches the DNA end. CDR1 and CDR2 (germline): GTSNPN, SVGIG (reference sequence). The CDR3 covers 20 residues. The CDR3 DNA sequence: TGTGCCTGGAGCCCGGGACAGGGGAGAACTAGCGGGAGGGCCTCCTACGAGCAGTACTTC. It translates to CAWSPGQGRTSGRASYEQYF.

The rearrangement links TRBV4-1 to TRBJ1-5; D not certain. Trimming stripped 1 base from V and 4 bases from J, with 5 bases between. The CDR3 is 13 amino acids. In germline, CDR1 is MGHRA, CDR2 YSYEKL. The CDR3 DNA is TGCGCCAGCAGCCAAGGGGAGAATCAGCCCCAGCATTTT. This gives the protein CASSQGENQPQHF.